This TCR beta chain was obtained from a study of blood T cell repertoires in COVID-19. This clone appeared a few times. This CDR3 comprises 13 residues. V lost 4 bases to trimming and J lost 3 bases, with 12 bases between them. Per the germline V gene, CDR1 is GTSNPN and CDR2 is SVGIG (reference sequence). In the original analysis: Nucleated cell counts were estimated from reference gene primer amplification. Profiled with immunoSEQ multiplex PCR; TCRdb holds only in-frame clones, not every one. V, J and clone size are those of that table, while D and trimming were read from the DNA. The sample lists roughly 180,000 clones; around four fifths were seen once.

The clonotype comes from a woman aged 50 to 65 in a cohort exposed to, infected with or recovered from COVID-19 (not recorded which). What was sequenced was PBMCs or T cells enriched from blood (not recorded which). The gene calls are TRBV30 and TRBJ1-1, with D possibly TRBD1 on 5 matching bases. The CDR3 region is CAWTQGVDTEAFF. The CDR3 DNA is TGTGCCTGGACGCAAGGGGTGGACACTGAAGCTTTCTTT.